The entry that follows covers one T cell receptor beta chain sequence. Its antigen remains unknown. Using immunoSEQ multiplex PCR, the repertoire was profiled, and TCRdb retains in-frame clones only, with some absent. The sample includes around 100,000 clones, around nine tenths seen only once; the top ten take around 9.4%. The V end lost 3 bases, the J end lost 0 bases, and 14 bases lay between the germline ends. Germline V gene lookup returns CDR1 SGHAT and CDR2 FQNNGV. The length of the CDR3 is 17 residues. This sample is drawn from a study of T cell responses to AZD1222 COVID-19 vaccine. Whole-study results and caveats: AZD1222 recipients seropositive at baseline numbered only six or seven. With two AZD1222 doses given, Spike-specific TCR breadth and depth both rose. Targets within unmutated variant regions were reportedly found for nearly half of spike-specific TCRs. Most donors were white British, females outnumbered males, and clonal diversity was possibly underestimated.

The rearrangement links TRBV11-2 to TRBJ2-2; D unclear. The sequence derives from an adult in good health. The sample in question was peripheral blood, obtained on day 0 of AZD1222 vaccination. The CDR3 sequence: CASSLGTWSTNTGELFF. The CDR3 bases are TGTGCCAGCAGCTTGGGAACGTGGAGTACGAACACCGGGGAGCTGTTTTTT. The full variable domain, completed using reference TRBV11-2 and TRBJ2-2, is EAGVAQSPRYKIIEKRQSVAFWCNPISGHATLYWYQQILGQGPKLLIQFQNNGVVDDSQLPKDRFSAERLKGVDSTLKIQPAKLEDSAVYLCASSLGTWSTNTGELFFGEGSRLTVL.